A selection of T cell receptor beta chains follows, all from one sample in a study of T cells in Graves' hyperthyroidism and ophthalmopathy. TCRdb reprocessed the multiplex PCR reads via MiXCR and lists one record per CDR3 protein. Here the sample spans around 690,000 distinct CDR3 sequences, around 20% being singletons. Sequenced input: blood. These receptors were taken from a man aged 25 to 45 with Graves' ophthalmopathy. The CDR3 runs from the conserved cysteine through the conserved F or W.

CDR3 protein: CASNLDRGQGTGELFF
V gene: TRBV2

CDR3 protein: CASRLALAGEGNEQFF
V gene: TRBV5-1

CDR3 protein: CASSYSSLVKFYEQYF
V gene: TRBV6-2/TRBV6-3

CDR3 protein: CASSLGRGQGSGANVLTF
V gene: TRBV7-9

CDR3 protein: CASSYLQTTYGYTF
V gene: TRBV6-2/TRBV6-3

CDR3 protein: CASSNPGQGAAYEQYF
V gene: TRBV19

CDR3 protein: CASSSLGFRNEQYF
V gene: TRBV27

CDR3 protein: CASSLGARSAGDETQYF
V gene: TRBV11-2

CDR3 protein: CASSQGLAGYNEQFF
V gene: TRBV3-1

CDR3 protein: CSAKGGAGGRSNYGYTF
V gene: TRBV20-1

CDR3 protein: CATSDTGNALQSEQFF
V gene: TRBV24-1

CDR3 protein: CASSQDWGAQYF
V gene: TRBV4-3

CDR3 protein: CASSLIAAKGYGYTF
V gene: TRBV7-9

CDR3 protein: CASSQSNGRNQPQHF
V gene: TRBV16

CDR3 protein: CSARVSGVTYNEQFF
V gene: TRBV20-1

CDR3 protein: CASSTGTATDTQYF
V gene: TRBV7-7

CDR3 protein: CATSRDLGGSEKLFF
V gene: TRBV15

CDR3 protein: CSAGHTDTQYF
V gene: TRBV20-1

CDR3 protein: CASSFGGTRYEQYF
V gene: TRBV27